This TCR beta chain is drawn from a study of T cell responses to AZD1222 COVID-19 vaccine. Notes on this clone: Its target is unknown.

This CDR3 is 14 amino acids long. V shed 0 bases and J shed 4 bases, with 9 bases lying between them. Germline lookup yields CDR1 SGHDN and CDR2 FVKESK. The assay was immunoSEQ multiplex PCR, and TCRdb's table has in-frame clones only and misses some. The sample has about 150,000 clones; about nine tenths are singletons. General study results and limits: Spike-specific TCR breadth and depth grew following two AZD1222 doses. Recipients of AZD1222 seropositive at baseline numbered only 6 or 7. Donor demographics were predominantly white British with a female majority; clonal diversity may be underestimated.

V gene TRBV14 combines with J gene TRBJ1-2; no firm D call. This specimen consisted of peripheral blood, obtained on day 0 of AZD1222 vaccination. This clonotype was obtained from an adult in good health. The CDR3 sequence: CASSQEGGGYGYTF. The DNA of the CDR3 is TGTGCCAGCAGCCAAGAGGGAGGTGGCTATGGCTACACCTTC. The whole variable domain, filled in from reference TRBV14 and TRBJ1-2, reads EAGVTQFPSHSVIEKGQTVTLRCDPISGHDNLYWYRRVMGKEIKFLLHFVKESKQDESGMPNNRFLAERTGGTYSTLKVQPAELEDSGVYFCASSQEGGGYGYTFGSGTRLTVV.